This T cell receptor (beta chain) was retrieved from a study of blood T cell repertoires in COVID-19. Trimming pared 5 bases from V and 0 bases from J, leaving 7 bases between. The CDR3 runs to 13 residues. Looked up from germline, CDR1 is MNHEY and CDR2 is SVGAGI. The repertoire was sequenced with immunoSEQ multiplex PCR; TCRdb's copy has only in-frame clones and lacks some. Here the sample spans roughly 70,000 clones, roughly 90% being singletons. The material sequenced was peripheral blood. This chain uses TRBV6-5 with TRBJ1-2; a possible D gene is TRBD1 (5 bases). The receptor's source is a middle-aged man with acute or convalescent COVID-19. The CDR3, as DNA: TGTGCCAGCAGTCGACAGTCTAACTATGGCTACACCTTC. Its protein is CASSRQSNYGYTF.